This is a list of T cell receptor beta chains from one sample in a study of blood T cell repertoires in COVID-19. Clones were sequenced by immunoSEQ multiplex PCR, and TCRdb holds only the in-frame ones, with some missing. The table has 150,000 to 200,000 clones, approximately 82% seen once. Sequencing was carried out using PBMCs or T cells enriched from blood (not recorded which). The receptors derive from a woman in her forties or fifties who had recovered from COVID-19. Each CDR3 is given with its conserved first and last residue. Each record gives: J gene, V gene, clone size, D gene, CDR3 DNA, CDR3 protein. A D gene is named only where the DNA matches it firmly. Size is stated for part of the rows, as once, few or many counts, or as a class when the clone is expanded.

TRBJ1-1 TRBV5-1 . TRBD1 TGCGCCAGCAGCCTCACTCGCGACAGGGACGTGGCTTTCTTT CASSLTRDRDVAFF
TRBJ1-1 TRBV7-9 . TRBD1 TGTGCCAGCAGCTTGGGTTTTCGGGACAGTAAGCATTTT CASSLGFRDSKHF
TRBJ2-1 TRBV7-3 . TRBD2 TGTGCCAGCAGCTCGACTAGCCGAACCTACAATGAGCAGTTCTTC CASSSTSRTYNEQFF
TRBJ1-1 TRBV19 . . TGTGCCAGTGGACTTGACTCTCATACGACGGCGGCTTTCTTT CASGLDSHTTAAFF
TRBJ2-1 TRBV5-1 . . TGCGCCAGCAGCTTGGTCGACAATGAGCAGTTCTTC CASSLVDNEQFF
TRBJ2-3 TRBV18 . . TGTGCCAGCTCACCAGGGGCCGGCACAGATACGCAGTATTTT CASSPGAGTDTQYF
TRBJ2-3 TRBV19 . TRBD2 TGTGCCAGTACACTCGGGCGGGAGATAACAGATACGCAGTATTTT CASTLGREITDTQYF
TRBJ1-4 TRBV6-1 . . TGTGCCAGCAGTGACGCCTCCGAAGCTGGTAATGAAAAACTGTTTTTT CASSDASEAGNEKLFF
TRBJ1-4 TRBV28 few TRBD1 TGTGCCAGCAGTATACAGGGGGCGGAAAAACTGTTTTTT CASSIQGAEKLFF
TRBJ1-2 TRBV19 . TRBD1 TGTGCCAGTAGCGCTACTTTCTCCTCGGGACGACAGGGAGGCTACACCTTC CASSATFSSGRQGGYTF
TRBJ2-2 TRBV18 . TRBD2 TGTGCCAGCTCACCTCAGGCTAGCGGGAACACCGGGGAGCTGTTTTTT CASSPQASGNTGELFF
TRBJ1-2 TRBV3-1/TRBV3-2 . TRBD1 TGTGCCAGCAGCCGAAACAGGGGGCGATTCCCTTATGGCTACACCTTC CASSRNRGRFPYGYTF
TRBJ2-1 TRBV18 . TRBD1 TGTGCCAGCTCACCAAGGGCAGGGGGCCTCTATGAGCAGTTCTTC CASSPRAGGLYEQFF
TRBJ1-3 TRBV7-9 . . TGTGCCAGCAATATGGGAGTCTCTGGAAACACCATATATTTT CASNMGVSGNTIYF
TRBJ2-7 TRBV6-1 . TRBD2 TGTGCCAGCAGTGAACCGGGACTAGCGAACGAGCAGTACTTC CASSEPGLANEQYF
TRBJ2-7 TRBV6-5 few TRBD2 TGTGCCAGCGAGAAACCAAGCGGGAGATCCTACGAGCAGTACTTC CASEKPSGRSYEQYF
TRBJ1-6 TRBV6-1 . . TGTGCCAGCAGTGGACGACAGAGCTCCTATAATTCACCCCTCCACTTT CASSGRQSSYNSPLHF
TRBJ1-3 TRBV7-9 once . TGTGCCAGCAGGACCAGGGGCTCTGGAAACACCATATATTTT CASRTRGSGNTIYF
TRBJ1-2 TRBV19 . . TGTGCCAGTAGAGAGTCCTATGGCTACACCTTC CASRESYGYTF
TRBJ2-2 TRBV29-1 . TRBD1 TGCAGCGTTGAAAAATCCAGGGGGCGCACCGGGGAGCTGTTTTTT CSVEKSRGRTGELFF
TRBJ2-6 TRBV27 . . TGTGCCAGCGGGGCGACCCCAATCTCTGGGGCCAACGTCCTGACTTTC CASGATPISGANVLTF
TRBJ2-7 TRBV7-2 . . TGTGCCAGCAGAAACGGGCAGGGTCCCTACGAGCAGTACTTC CASRNGQGPYEQYF
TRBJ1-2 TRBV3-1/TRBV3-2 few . TGTGCCAGCAGCCAAGCGTTAGGGAGCTATGGCTACACCTTC CASSQALGSYGYTF
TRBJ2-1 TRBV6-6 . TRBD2 TGTGCCAGCAGTTACTCGGGGGGAGGGCCCGATGAGCAGTTCTTC CASSYSGGGPDEQFF
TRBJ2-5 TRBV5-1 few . TGCGCCAGCAGCTTGAGGGGGTACAGGGAAGAGACCCAGTACTTC CASSLRGYREETQYF
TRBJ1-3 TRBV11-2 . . TGTGCCAGCCGATCGGACAGAGACTCTGGAAACACCATATATTTT CASRSDRDSGNTIYF
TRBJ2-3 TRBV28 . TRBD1 TGTGCCAGCAGAGGGGACAGGGCAAGGGGGGCAGATACGCAGTATTTT CASRGDRARGADTQYF
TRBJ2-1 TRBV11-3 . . TGTGCCAGCAGCTCCCAGTTTGCCAATGAGCAGTTCTTC CASSSQFANEQFF
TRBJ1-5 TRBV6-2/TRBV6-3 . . TGTGCCAGCAGTTACTCAGGAGGCTATCAGCCCCAGCATTTT CASSYSGGYQPQHF
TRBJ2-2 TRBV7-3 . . TGTGCCAGCAGCCACACACAGGGCCCCGGGGAGCTGTTTTTT CASSHTQGPGELFF
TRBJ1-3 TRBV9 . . TGTGCCAGCAGCGAGTTTGCGGGGTCCGGAAACACCATATATTTT CASSEFAGSGNTIYF
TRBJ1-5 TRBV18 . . TGTGCCAGCTCACCGCCCGGACAGAACAATCAGCCCCAGCATTTT CASSPPGQNNQPQHF
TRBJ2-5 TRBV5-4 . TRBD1 TGTGCCAGCGGGAGACAGGGGGAGGCCCAGTACTTC CASGRQGEAQYF
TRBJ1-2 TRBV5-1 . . TGCGCCAGCAGCTTGGGACGAGGGTATGGCTACACCTTC CASSLGRGYGYTF
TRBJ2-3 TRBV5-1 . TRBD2 TGCGCCAGCAGCTTGCAATCTCTAGCGGCCCGGGATACGCAGTATTTT CASSLQSLAARDTQYF
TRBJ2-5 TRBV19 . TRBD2 TGTGCCAGTAGTGTGGCGGGAGGGCAGCGGACCCAGTACTTC CASSVAGGQRTQYF
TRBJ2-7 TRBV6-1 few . TGTGCCAGCAGGAAAGCGCTCCCCTACGAGCAGTACTTC CASRKALPYEQYF
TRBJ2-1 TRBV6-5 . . TGTGCCAGCAGCGTACTGGCGGGATCTTACAATGAGCAGTTCTTC CASSVLAGSYNEQFF
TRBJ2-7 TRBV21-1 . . TGTGCCAGCAGCAAAGCGGAGGGATTGGGTCTTACCTCCTACGAGCAGTACTTC CASSKAEGLGLTSYEQYF
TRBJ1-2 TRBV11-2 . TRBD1 TGTGCCAGCAGCTTGGAGGGACAGACTTATGGCTACACCTTC CASSLEGQTYGYTF
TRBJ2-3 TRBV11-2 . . TGTGCCAGCAGCTTAGCGCTAGCACCGGATACGCAGTATTTT CASSLALAPDTQYF
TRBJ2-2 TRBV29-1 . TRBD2 TGCAGCGCCACTAGCGTTACGAACACCGGGGAGCTGTTTTTT CSATSVTNTGELFF
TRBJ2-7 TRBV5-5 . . TGTGCCAGCAGCTTGGCCGACTTCTACGAGCAGTACTTC CASSLADFYEQYF
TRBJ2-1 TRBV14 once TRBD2 TGTGCCAGCAGCTTAACTAGCGGGAGAAATTACAATGAGCAGTTCTTC CASSLTSGRNYNEQFF